This T cell receptor (beta chain) was sequenced during a study of T cell repertoires in cytomegalovirus infection. Study context: Well-studied HLA-B-restricted epitopes and recently identified HLA-C-restricted epitopes of CMV were both used in the study. Matching HLA type, along with CMV infection, was indicated by public TCR beta signatures.

Study observations and caveats: Using cumulative public TCR beta family frequency, the authors identified those who carried CMV together with the relevant HLA. The ex vivo response was dominated by HLA-C-restricted CMV-specific TCR beta clonotypes.

CDR1 is SGHTA, CDR2 FQGTGA, per germline. This CDR3 has 15 amino acids. V lost 3 bases, J lost 3 bases, and 13 bases lay in between. TCRdb reprocessed the reads with MiXCR, giving one entry per CDR3 protein. The sample carries 450,000 to 600,000 distinct CDR3 sequences, around 30% recorded once. Comments on this clonotype: Its specificity is not known.

The receptor was isolated from a human donor in good health (CMV status not recorded). Some clones in this sample may be carry-over from other donors' samples. Specimen: cultured PBMCs, collected from culture after CMV antigen stimulation. This chain uses TRBV7-3 with TRBJ2-3, with D perhaps TRBD1 (6 bases). CDR3 DNA sequence: TGTGCCAGCAGCTTTAGGGGGAAGCTAACAGATACGCAGTATTTT. Translation gives CASSFRGKLTDTQYF.